Below, 21 T cell receptor beta chains from the same sample are listed, as sequenced in a study of blood T cell repertoires in COVID-19. Sequenced by immunoSEQ multiplex PCR; TCRdb stores in-frame clones only, minus some. The table records fewer than 90,000 clones, 90% to 95% of them present only once. The source material was peripheral blood. The receptors originated from a human donor with active COVID-19. The donor label of this sample is uncertain.

The CDR3 DNA is TGTGCCAGCAGCTCCGGACTAGCGGGAGCAGGGGAGCAGTTCTTC. Translation gives CASSSGLAGAGEQFF. The chain uses TRBV7-9 and TRBJ2-1, with TRBD2 identical over 13 bases. Germline V CDR1 and CDR2: SEHNR, FQNEAQ (reference sequence). Unmatched junction bases numbered 7, after V lost 4 bases and J lost 10 bases. The CDR3 length is 15 residues. Full variable domain (outside the CDR3, taken from reference TRBV7-9 and TRBJ2-1): DTGVSQNPRHKITKRGQNVTFRCDPISEHNRLYWYRQTLGQGPEFLTYFQNEAQLEKSRLLSDRFSAERPKGSFSTLEIQRTEQGDSAMYLCASSSGLAGAGEQFFGPGTRLTVL.

V usage is TRBV28 and J usage is TRBJ2-5; 8 nucleotides line up with TRBD1. Losses at the gene ends were 3 bases for V and 4 bases for J; bases not matched to a gene: 10. Germline assignment: CDR1 MDHEN and CDR2 SYDVKM. The CDR3 runs 16 residues. CDR3 loop: CASSLGTGAYLETQYF. The CDR3 DNA follows: TGTGCCAGCAGTTTGGGGACAGGAGCCTACCTAGAGACCCAGTACTTC.

The chain carries TRBV3-1 (or the pseudogene TRBV3-2) and TRBJ2-7, with D possibly TRBD2 on 5 matching bases. V was clipped by 4 bases and J by 6 bases, with 19 bases between them. Germline lookup yields CDR1 LGHDT and CDR2 YNNKEL (reference sequence). This CDR3 comprises 15 residues. The CDR3 bases are TGTGCCAGCAGCCCCCACCTAGGACTGCTCGCCGAGCAGTACTTC. It encodes CASSPHLGLLAEQYF.

V usage is TRBV4-1 and J usage is TRBJ2-7; D is unresolved. V was cut by 1 base and J by 2 bases, with 12 bases left in between. Germline CDR1 MGHRA, CDR2 YSYEKL. The CDR3 covers 15 residues. CDR3 DNA sequence: TGCGCCAGCAGCCAAGGGTGGCAGGCGACCTACGAGCAGTACTTC. It specifies CASSQGWQATYEQYF.

The chain has TRBV9 and TRBJ2-5; 8 bases map to TRBD1. CDR1 SGDLS and CDR2 YYNGEE come from the germline V gene. This CDR3 is built from 16 residues. The junction had 10 bases not matched to a gene; V was cut back by 2 bases and J by 4 bases. The CDR3 DNA is TGTGCCAGCAGCGTCAGACAGGGGAGTGTAGGAGAGACCCAGTACTTC. It specifies CASSVRQGSVGETQYF.

The rearrangement links TRBV6-1 to TRBJ2-5; 8 nucleotides line up with TRBD1. V lost 6 bases and J lost 5; bases outside the gene matches: 8. The CDR3 contains 14 residues. Per the germline V gene, CDR1 is MNHNS and CDR2 is SASEGT. CDR3 amino acids: CASRPTGGQETQYF. DNA for the CDR3: TGTGCCAGCAGGCCAACAGGGGGGCAGGAGACCCAGTACTTC.

The rearrangement links TRBV6-5 to TRBJ2-7; D perhaps matches TRBD1 (8 bases). V lost 7 bases and J 3 bases, leaving 16 bases between the germline ends. From germline, CDR1 is MNHEY and CDR2 SVGAGI. This CDR3 has 14 amino acids. CDR3 in amino acids: CASKERDRHYEQYF. The CDR3 DNA follows: TGTGCCAGCAAGGAGCGGGACAGGCACTACGAGCAGTACTTC.

This chain uses TRBV19 with TRBJ1-5, with 8 bases identical to TRBD1. The V and J ends lost 3 bases and 0 bases, in that order; junction bases with no gene match: 10. CDR1 is LNHDA, CDR2 SQIVND, per germline (reference sequence). This CDR3 comprises 18 residues. The CDR3 loop reads CASSMSGQENHSNQPQHF. The CDR3 DNA reads as TGTGCCAGTAGTATGTCGGGACAGGAAAACCATAGCAATCAGCCCCAGCATTTT. Supplemented by reference TRBV19 and TRBJ1-5, the full variable domain reads DGGITQSPKYLFRKEGQNVTLSCEQNLNHDAMYWYRQDPGQGLRLIYYSQIVNDFQKGDIAEGYSVSREKKESFPLTVTSAQKNPTAFYLCASSMSGQENHSNQPQHFGDGTRLSIL.

The chain links TRBV11-2 to TRBJ2-1; D gene ambiguous. Germline loops: CDR1 SGHAT, CDR2 FQNNGV. Trimming cost V 2 bases and J 9 bases, with 5 bases left between them. There are 11 residues in the CDR3. The CDR3 coding sequence is TGTGCCAGCAGCTTAATCGGTGAGCAGTTCTTC. Translating it yields CASSLIGEQFF.

The genes are TRBV11-2 and TRBJ2-7; D gene unclear. The CDR3 contains 14 residues. The V gene lost 7 bases and the J gene lost 0 bases, with 13 bases spanning the gap. The V gene's germline CDR1 is SGHAT and CDR2 FQNNGV. CDR3 residues: CASKVAGISYEQYF. CDR3 DNA sequence: TGTGCCAGCAAAGTTGCAGGCATCTCCTACGAGCAGTACTTC.

V is TRBV5-1 and J is TRBJ2-1; D unclear. V was cut by 4 bases and J by 4 bases, with 3 bases left in between. The V gene's germline CDR1 is SGHRS and CDR2 YFSETQ. CDR3 length: 11 amino acids. In DNA form, the CDR3 reads TGCGCCAGCAGCCCGTACAATGAGCAGTTCTTC. Its translation: CASSPYNEQFF. The full variable domain, rest sourced from reference TRBV5-1 and TRBJ2-1, is KAGVTQTPRYLIKTRGQQVTLSCSPISGHRSVSWYQQTPGQGLQFLFEYFSETQRNKGNFPGRFSGRQFSNSRSEMNVSTLELGDSALYLCASSPYNEQFFGPGTRLTVL.

There are a few counts of this clone. This rearrangement joins TRBV6-2 or TRBV6-3 to TRBJ2-7; 12 bases align to TRBD2. The CDR3 covers 21 residues. Germline trimming cut 7 bases from V and 3 bases from J; bases unmatched to any gene: 25. Germline CDR1 reads MNHEY; CDR2 reads SVGEGT. The CDR3 region is CASTPAGAASSGRASLYEQYF. In nucleotides, the CDR3 is TGTGCCAGCACCCCGGCAGGGGCGGCTTCTAGCGGGAGGGCCTCCCTCTACGAGCAGTACTTC.

This chain uses TRBV19 with TRBJ2-7; 7 bases are a match to TRBD1. Germline V gives CDR1 LNHDA, CDR2 SQIVND (reference sequence). J gave up 7 bases and V 3 bases, and 12 bases lay outside the gene matches. The CDR3 length is 15 residues. CDR3 protein: CASSIGSGGIGEQYF. In DNA form, the CDR3 reads TGTGCCAGTAGTATTGGCTCAGGGGGAATAGGGGAGCAGTACTTC.

This chain joins TRBV7-2 and TRBJ2-5; TRBD2 agrees at 9 bases. Unmatched junction bases numbered 10, after V lost 6 bases and J lost 5 bases. The germline V gene has CDR1 SGHTA and CDR2 FQGNSA. The CDR3 extends over 15 amino acids. CDR3 sequence (DNA): TGTGCCAGCAGAGGGTCCATAGCGGGAGTTGAGACCCAGTACTTC. Translation: CASRGSIAGVETQYF. Supplemented by reference TRBV7-2 and TRBJ2-5, the full variable domain reads GAGVSQSPSNKVTEKGKDVELRCDPISGHTALYWYRQSLGQGLEFLIYFQGNSAPDKSGLPSDRFSAERTGGSVSTLTIQRTQQEDSAVYLCASRGSIAGVETQYFGPGTRLLVL.

A single count supports this clone. The V and J genes are TRBV19 and TRBJ2-6, with 9 bases lining up with TRBD2. Trimming cost V 3 bases and J 0 bases; bases outside gene matches: 6. Looked up from germline, CDR1 is LNHDA and CDR2 is SQIVND (reference sequence). The CDR3 sequence is 18 residues long. CDR3 region: CASSMVLAGRSGANVLTF. CDR3 nucleotides: TGTGCCAGTAGTATGGTCCTAGCGGGACGCTCTGGGGCCAACGTCCTGACTTTC.

The V call is TRBV6-5, the J call TRBJ2-7; 7 nucleotides agree with TRBD1. V was pared by 7 bases and J by 2 bases, with 5 bases of the junction left unmatched. The germline V gene has CDR1 MNHEY and CDR2 SVGAGI. This CDR3 is built from 13 residues. CDR3 sequence (DNA): TGTGCCAGCATACAGGGGCGACCCTACGAGCAGTACTTC. Translating gives CASIQGRPYEQYF.

The chain employs TRBV25-1 and TRBJ2-1; 11 bases match TRBD2. The germline V gene has CDR1 MGHDK and CDR2 SYGVNS. The CDR3 extends over 15 amino acids. J gave up 10 bases and V 5 bases, and 10 bases lay outside the gene matches. Here the CDR3 reads CASSRIGLAGGEQFF. The CDR3 DNA reads TGTGCCAGCAGTAGGATTGGGCTAGCGGGGGGCGAGCAGTTCTTC.

The V gene is TRBV11-2, the J gene TRBJ1-1; perhaps TRBD1 as D (5 bases). The CDR3 totals 16 residues. CDR1 is SGHAT, CDR2 FQNNGV, per germline. V shed 0 bases and J shed 7 bases, with 18 bases lying between them. The CDR3 DNA reads TGTGCCAGCAGCTTAGAGGGGGGGACGCTGTCGGGTGAAGCTTTCTTT. As protein: CASSLEGGTLSGEAFF.

V gene TRBV4-1 combines with J gene TRBJ2-4; 7 nucleotides align to TRBD1. The V gene end was trimmed by 3 bases and the J gene end by 5 bases; junction bases not matched to a gene: 4. The CDR3 sequence is 14 residues long. Germline CDR1 reads MGHRA; CDR2 reads YSYEKL. Here the CDR3 DNA reads TGCGCCAGCAGCCACCTTGGGACAGAAAACATTCAGTACTTC. It encodes CASSHLGTENIQYF.

The V call is TRBV2, the J call TRBJ2-3; perhaps TRBD2 as D (6 bases). Trimming took 6 bases from V and 2 from J, leaving 15 bases between them. The CDR3 contains 15 residues. In germline, CDR1 is SNHLY, CDR2 FYNNEI. The CDR3 protein is CASSRDSGNTDTQYF. The CDR3 region has the DNA TGTGCCAGCAGCCGGGACTCTGGAAACACAGATACGCAGTATTTT.

The chain has TRBV5-1 and TRBJ2-2; 7 bases agree with TRBD2. The CDR3 is 18 residues long. Unmatched junction bases numbered 16, after V lost 4 bases and J lost 4 bases. Per the germline V gene, CDR1 is SGHRS and CDR2 is YFSETQ. CDR3 sequence (DNA): TGCGCCAGCAGCAGGGCCCCAACCTTGGGGGGGACCACCGGGGAGCTGTTTTTT. Its translation is CASSRAPTLGGTTGELFF. The whole variable domain, filled in from reference TRBV5-1 and TRBJ2-2, reads KAGVTQTPRYLIKTRGQQVTLSCSPISGHRSVSWYQQTPGQGLQFLFEYFSETQRNKGNFPGRFSGRQFSNSRSEMNVSTLELGDSALYLCASSRAPTLGGTTGELFFGEGSRLTVL.